This record looks at one TCR beta chain sequence and its context. This sample was included in a study of Ad26.COV2.S vaccination and SARS-CoV-2 variants. The treatment is: approximately 18 received Ad26.COV2.S at low or high dose, single or two shots; about 5 received placebo; per-sample allocation not given. After the first vaccine or placebo injection, samples were drawn on day 63. Sequencing was performed with immunoSEQ multiplex PCR; in TCRdb, only in-frame clones are kept and a portion is missing. The sample includes around 300,000 clones, around 89% of them seen just once. This CDR3 contains 13 residues. Trimming took 5 bases from V and 5 from J, leaving 12 bases between them. From germline, CDR1 is LGHDT and CDR2 YNNKEL (reference sequence).

The chain recombines TRBV3-1 (or the pseudogene TRBV3-2) with TRBJ1-1; unclear D gene. The source of this sequence is a person between 18 and 59 years old who received the Ad26.COV2.S COVID-19 vaccine or a placebo. The sample here was peripheral blood, taken in a trial of Ad26.COV2.S vaccine versus placebo. The CDR3 spells CASSSTWGTEAFF. CDR3 bases: TGTGCCAGCAGCTCCACCTGGGGAACTGAAGCTTTCTTT.